Described below is a single T cell receptor beta chain sequence and its context. At one boundary the junction diverges from the germline segment, which might be a read error. The data originate from a study of cytomegalovirus exposure and HLA in healthy donors. Study-wide context: Prior work identified some 120 million unique TCR beta sequences in 150 million to 200 million T cells.

The PCR had 60 Vbeta and 13 Jbeta primers. The method was immunoSEQ multiplex PCR; TCRdb's version includes in-frame clones alone and lacks a portion of them. This table has approximately 120,000 clones, 81% appearing once. Material: PBMCs. The clonotype comes from a man aged 18 to 35 in good health and CMV-seropositive.

CDR3 region: CASGVTSTTSYNEQFF. The CDR3 nucleotides read TGTGCCAGCGGCGTTACTAGCACCACATCCTACAATGAGCAGTTCTTC. The V gene is TRBV9, the J gene TRBJ2-1; D is perhaps TRBD2 (6 bases). The CDR3 runs 16 residues. Germline lookup yields CDR1 SGDLS and CDR2 YYNGEE.